These 9 T cell receptor beta chains were sequenced from one sample in a study of blood T cell repertoires in COVID-19. Some clones are missing from TCRdb's copy, which holds only in-frame ones; the method was immunoSEQ multiplex PCR. The data hold 400,000 to 550,000 clones, with around 89% observed a single time. The sequencing input was peripheral blood. The source is a young woman with acute or convalescent COVID-19.

The chain employs TRBV18 and TRBJ1-1; D gene ambiguous. Between the trimmed V and J ends, which lost 3 bases and 1 base, there was a span of 6 bases. The CDR3 loop spans 13 amino acids. The V gene's germline CDR1 is KGHSH and CDR2 LQKENI. Here the CDR3 DNA reads TGTGCCAGCTCACCTGACACGAACACTGAAGCTTTCTTT. Its translation: CASSPDTNTEAFF.

V and J are TRBV29-1 and TRBJ2-3, with 8 bases aligning to TRBD2. The V and J ends lost 4 bases and 4 bases, in that order; junction bases with no gene match: 4. The CDR3 has 13 amino acids. Germline V lookup: CDR1 SQVTM, CDR2 ANQGSEA. The CDR3 spells CSVVRGGPDTQYF. The CDR3 region has the DNA TGCAGCGTTGTACGGGGGGGCCCAGATACGCAGTATTTT.

This clone came up once. The chain links TRBV11-2 to TRBJ2-1; D possibly corresponds to TRBD1 (7 bases). Per germline, CDR1 SGHAT and CDR2 FQNNGV. V was clipped by 4 bases and J by 3 bases, with 16 bases between them. The CDR3 totals 16 residues. CDR3 in amino acids: CASSSVQGGLYNEQFF. DNA for the CDR3: TGTGCCAGCAGCTCCGTCCAGGGGGGCCTCTACAATGAGCAGTTCTTC.

This chain connects TRBV11-2 to TRBJ1-2; D perhaps matches TRBD1 (5 bases). Deletions cut 0 bases from V and 8 bases from J, with 10 bases between. The CDR3 is 13 residues long. Germline loops: CDR1 SGHAT, CDR2 FQNNGV. CDR3: CASSLDRVDGYTF. CDR3 nucleotides: TGTGCCAGCAGCTTAGACAGGGTCGACGGCTACACCTTC. Combining the CDR3 with reference TRBV11-2 and TRBJ1-2 gives the whole variable domain EAGVAQSPRYKIIEKRQSVAFWCNPISGHATLYWYQQILGQGPKLLIQFQNNGVVDDSQLPKDRFSAERLKGVDSTLKIQPAKLEDSAVYLCASSLDRVDGYTFGSGTRLTVV.

This chain uses TRBV3-1 (or the pseudogene TRBV3-2) with TRBJ2-7; TRBD1 aligns across 10 bases. The V segment lost 6 bases and the J segment 5 bases; nucleotides outside the gene matches: 19. There are 18 residues in the CDR3. The V gene's germline CDR1 is LGHDT and CDR2 YNNKEL (reference sequence). Here the CDR3 reads CASSPRSGWDRGTHEQYF. DNA of the CDR3: TGTGCCAGCAGTCCAAGATCAGGGTGGGACAGGGGAACCCACGAGCAGTACTTC.

The chain carries TRBV6-6 and TRBJ1-2, with unresolved D. This CDR3 is built from 15 residues. V dropped 2 bases and J dropped 7 bases, with 17 bases sitting between them. Looked up from germline, CDR1 is MNHNY and CDR2 is SVGAGI (reference sequence). CDR3 bases: TGTGCCAGCAGTTACCGACTCGCCCTGGTGGGTGGCTACACCTTC. Its protein is CASSYRLALVGGYTF.

The V and J genes are TRBV5-6 and TRBJ2-7; D might be TRBD1 (5 bases). The germline V gene has CDR1 SGHDT and CDR2 YYEEEE. Trimming removed 5 bases from V and 1 base from J, with 10 bases in between. The CDR3 has 13 residues. CDR3 sequence: CASRGPASYEQYF. Here the CDR3 DNA reads TGTGCCAGCAGGGGGCCGGCGTCCTACGAGCAGTACTTC.

The chain has TRBV6-1 and TRBJ2-7, with D perhaps TRBD1 (5 bases). The germline V and J ends were trimmed by 2 bases and 3 bases, with 11 bases remaining between them. CDR3 length: 14 amino acids. Germline V gene lookup returns CDR1 MNHNS and CDR2 SASEGT. The DNA for the CDR3 is TGTGCCAGCAGTGAACGGCGACAGAGCTACGAGCAGTACTTC. Protein sequence: CASSERRQSYEQYF.

The J gene is TRBJ1-1, the V gene TRBV27; D gene unclear. CDR1 and CDR2 from the germline V gene are MNHEY and SMNVEV (reference sequence). CDR3 length: 15 residues. V lost 5 bases and J 0 bases, leaving 13 bases between the germline ends. Here the CDR3 reads CASSPQQKMNTEAFF. The CDR3 coding sequence is TGTGCCAGCAGTCCTCAACAGAAAATGAACACTGAAGCTTTCTTT.